This T cell receptor (beta chain) emerged from a study of T cells expressing NK-cell markers. About the research overall: In the group of eight sequenced donors, seven were HCMV-seropositive and one was seronegative.

TCRdb reanalyzed the 5' RACE reads, giving one entry per CDR3 protein sequence and no DNA. Recorded here are hundreds of thousands of distinct CDR3 sequences; the top ten clones represent roughly 8%. The CDR3 contains 15 residues. The chain uses TRBV12-3 or TRBV12-4 and TRBJ2-3; TCRdb outputs TRBD2, but without DNA this stays unchecked. Material for sequencing was blood T cells: a sorted CD56 or NKG2C T cell subset, CD4+ or CD8+ T cells, or bulk PBMC T cells (not recorded which). This TCR was recovered from a woman aged 18 to 75 in good health. Here the CDR3 reads CASLELREAGDTQYF.